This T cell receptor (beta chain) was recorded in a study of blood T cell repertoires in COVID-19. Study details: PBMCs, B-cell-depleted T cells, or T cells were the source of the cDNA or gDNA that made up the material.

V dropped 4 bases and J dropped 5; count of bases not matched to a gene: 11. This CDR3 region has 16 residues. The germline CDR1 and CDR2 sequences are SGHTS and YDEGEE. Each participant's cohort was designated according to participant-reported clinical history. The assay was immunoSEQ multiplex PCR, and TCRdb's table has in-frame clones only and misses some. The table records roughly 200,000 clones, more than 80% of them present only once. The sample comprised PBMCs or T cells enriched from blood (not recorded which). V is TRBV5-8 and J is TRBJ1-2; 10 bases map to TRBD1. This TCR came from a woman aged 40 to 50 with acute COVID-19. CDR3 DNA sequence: TGTGCCAGCAGCCCCCGGGACAGGGGCGGCATTTATGGCTACACCTTC. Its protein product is CASSPRDRGGIYGYTF.